This T cell receptor beta chain comes out of a study of blood T cell repertoires in COVID-19. CDR1 is SGHKS, CDR2 YYEKEE, per germline (reference sequence). V dropped 0 bases and J dropped 3 bases, with 7 bases sitting between them. This CDR3 spans 14 amino acids. The table came from immunoSEQ multiplex PCR; TCRdb's copy has only in-frame clones and leaves some out. The table has 100,000 to 120,000 clones, approximately 82% seen once. What was sequenced was peripheral blood. The sequence was obtained from a woman of 80 years or more with acute or convalescent COVID-19. The rearrangement joins TRBV5-5 to TRBJ2-1; D gene unclear. DNA for the CDR3: TGTGCCAGCAGCTTGGGACTTCTCTACAATGAGCAGTTCTTC. Protein sequence: CASSLGLLYNEQFF.